These T cell receptor beta chains were read from a single sample in a study of OX40 agonist ivuxolimab in advanced cancers. Only in-frame clones appear in the TCRdb table, and some are missing; sequencing was by immunoSEQ multiplex PCR. Of 35,000 to 45,000 clones listed, about four fifths are singletons. The material sequenced was CD4+ or CD8+ T cells sorted from blood, taken in a trial of the OX40 agonist ivuxolimab. These receptors were collected from an adult with an advanced solid tumor such as melanoma, head and neck, liver or kidney cancer. Both conserved end residues are part of each CDR3. A D gene is named only where the DNA matches it firmly. A clone size is listed for some rows: how often the clone was seen (once, few, many), or a class if it is expanded.

CDR3aa: CASSRRSSGGLSYNEQFF
CDR3nt: TGTGCCAGCAGCCGGAGGAGTAGCGGGGGCCTATCCTACAATGAGCAGTTCTTC
d_gene: TRBD2
abundance: -
j_gene: TRBJ2-1
len: 18
v_gene: TRBV11-2

CDR3aa: CASSLAGGPHNEQFF
CDR3nt: TGTGCCAGCAGTCTAGCGGGAGGACCTCACAATGAGCAGTTCTTC
d_gene: TRBD2
abundance: -
j_gene: TRBJ2-1
len: 15
v_gene: TRBV6-5

CDR3aa: CASSSTGSSYEQYF
CDR3nt: TGTGCCAGCAGCTCAACAGGGAGCAGCTACGAGCAGTACTTC
d_gene: -
abundance: -
j_gene: TRBJ2-7
len: 14
v_gene: TRBV5-6

CDR3aa: CASSWTSGAAYEQYF
CDR3nt: TGTGCCAGCAGCTGGACTAGCGGGGCTGCCTACGAGCAGTACTTC
d_gene: TRBD2
abundance: -
j_gene: TRBJ2-7
len: 15
v_gene: TRBV7-2

CDR3aa: CASSDSGGLGTQYF
CDR3nt: TGTGCCAGCAGCGACAGCGGAGGTCTTGGGACCCAGTACTTC
d_gene: -
abundance: -
j_gene: TRBJ2-5
len: 14
v_gene: TRBV7-9

CDR3aa: CASSKVLYSEAFF
CDR3nt: TGTGCCAGCAGTAAGGTATTGTATTCTGAAGCTTTCTTT
d_gene: -
abundance: few
j_gene: TRBJ1-1
len: 13
v_gene: TRBV14

CDR3aa: CASSFSGLQPQHF
CDR3nt: TGTGCCAGCAGTTTTTCGGGGCTTCAGCCCCAGCATTTT
d_gene: -
abundance: -
j_gene: TRBJ1-5
len: 13
v_gene: TRBV6-5

CDR3aa: CASSTSGSYNEQFF
CDR3nt: TGTGCCAGCAGCACTTCTGGGTCCTACAATGAGCAGTTCTTC
d_gene: -
abundance: -
j_gene: TRBJ2-1
len: 14
v_gene: TRBV6-5

CDR3aa: CASSWGEGQGTDTQYF
CDR3nt: TGTGCCAGCAGCTGGGGGGAGGGGCAAGGCACAGATACGCAGTATTTT
d_gene: TRBD2
abundance: -
j_gene: TRBJ2-3
len: 16
v_gene: TRBV7-9

CDR3aa: CASSLKEEQFF
CDR3nt: TGTGCCAGCAGTTTAAAGGAAGAGCAGTTCTTC
d_gene: -
abundance: -
j_gene: TRBJ2-1
len: 11
v_gene: TRBV27

CDR3aa: CSVEDTHSFNYGYTF
CDR3nt: TGCAGCGTTGAGGACACTCACTCCTTTAACTATGGCTACACCTTC
d_gene: -
abundance: -
j_gene: TRBJ1-2
len: 15
v_gene: TRBV29-1

CDR3aa: CASSVATGRTQETQYF
CDR3nt: TGTGCCAGCAGCGTAGCTACGGGGAGAACTCAAGAGACCCAGTACTTC
d_gene: -
abundance: -
j_gene: TRBJ2-5
len: 16
v_gene: TRBV9

CDR3aa: CASCQSSGTYEQYF
CDR3nt: TGTGCCAGCTGCCAGTCTAGCGGAACCTACGAGCAGTACTTC
d_gene: TRBD2
abundance: -
j_gene: TRBJ2-7
len: 14
v_gene: TRBV7-2

CDR3aa: CASSTSPRGGTGELFF
CDR3nt: TGTGCCAGCAGCACATCCCCCAGGGGAGGCACCGGGGAGCTGTTTTTT
d_gene: -
abundance: -
j_gene: TRBJ2-2
len: 16
v_gene: TRBV7-2

CDR3aa: CASRRTGTDSEHF
CDR3nt: TGTGCCAGCAGACGTACAGGGACAGACTCCGAGCATTTT
d_gene: TRBD1
abundance: -
j_gene: TRBJ1-5
len: 13
v_gene: TRBV6-1

CDR3aa: CSVEEGDEYEQYF
CDR3nt: TGCAGCGTTGAGGAGGGGGACGAATACGAGCAGTACTTC
d_gene: -
abundance: -
j_gene: TRBJ2-7
len: 13
v_gene: TRBV29-1

CDR3aa: CASSLAGTGAYNEQFF
CDR3nt: TGCGCCAGCAGCTTGGCGGGGACAGGGGCCTACAATGAGCAGTTCTTC
d_gene: TRBD1
abundance: -
j_gene: TRBJ2-1
len: 16
v_gene: TRBV5-1

CDR3aa: CASSWLWSGTGSTDTQYF
CDR3nt: TGTGCCAGCAGCTGGCTTTGGTCCGGGACAGGATCCACAGATACGCAGTATTTT
d_gene: TRBD1
abundance: -
j_gene: TRBJ2-3
len: 18
v_gene: TRBV5-6

CDR3aa: CASSLVGGGTADTQYF
CDR3nt: TGCGCCAGCAGCCTCGTCGGCGGGGGGACGGCAGATACGCAGTATTTT
d_gene: TRBD2
abundance: few
j_gene: TRBJ2-3
len: 16
v_gene: TRBV4-1

CDR3aa: CAGQGGENTEAFF
CDR3nt: TGTGCCGGGCAGGGGGGGGAGAACACTGAAGCTTTCTTT
d_gene: TRBD1
abundance: -
j_gene: TRBJ1-1
len: 13
v_gene: TRBV18

CDR3aa: CASSRDRDLAYGYTF
CDR3nt: TGTGCCAGCAGCCGGGACAGGGATTTAGCCTATGGCTACACCTTC
d_gene: TRBD1
abundance: -
j_gene: TRBJ1-2
len: 15
v_gene: TRBV7-2

CDR3aa: CASSQSGGAFEQFF
CDR3nt: TGTGCCAGCAGTCAGAGCGGGGGGGCGTTTGAGCAGTTCTTC
d_gene: TRBD2
abundance: -
j_gene: TRBJ2-1
len: 14
v_gene: TRBV6-1

CDR3aa: CASSYSEETEAFF
CDR3nt: TGTGCCAGCAGTTACTCCGAGGAAACTGAAGCTTTCTTT
d_gene: -
abundance: -
j_gene: TRBJ1-1
len: 13
v_gene: TRBV6-5

CDR3aa: CASSRGEIGYNEQFF
CDR3nt: TGTGCCAGCAGTAGGGGGGAGATTGGGTACAATGAGCAGTTCTTC
d_gene: -
abundance: -
j_gene: TRBJ2-1
len: 15
v_gene: TRBV6-5

CDR3aa: CASSLARGWVNEQFF
CDR3nt: TGTGCCAGCAGCTTAGCCAGGGGATGGGTCAATGAGCAGTTCTTC
d_gene: -
abundance: -
j_gene: TRBJ2-1
len: 15
v_gene: TRBV7-9

CDR3aa: CASSPEPLQAAFF
CDR3nt: TGTGCCAGCAGCCCAGAGCCTTTACAGGCCGCTTTCTTT
d_gene: -
abundance: -
j_gene: TRBJ1-1
len: 13
v_gene: TRBV6-1

CDR3aa: CASSPTGGVEAFF
CDR3nt: TGTGCCAGCAGCCCAACCGGCGGTGTGGAGGCTTTCTTT
d_gene: -
abundance: -
j_gene: TRBJ1-1
len: 13
v_gene: TRBV13

CDR3aa: CASSQEGYGGAWGYTF
CDR3nt: TGTGCCAGCAGCCAAGAAGGCTACGGGGGCGCTTGGGGCTACACCTTC
d_gene: -
abundance: -
j_gene: TRBJ1-2
len: 16
v_gene: TRBV4-2

CDR3aa: CASSSGGDTEAFF
CDR3nt: TGTGCCAGCAGCTCTGGAGGCGACACTGAAGCTTTCTTT
d_gene: -
abundance: -
j_gene: TRBJ1-1
len: 13
v_gene: TRBV7-3

CDR3aa: CASSLAVTSGLAKNIQYF
CDR3nt: TGTGCCAGCAGCTTAGCGGTGACTAGCGGCCTAGCCAAAAACATTCAGTACTTC
d_gene: TRBD2
abundance: once
j_gene: TRBJ2-4
len: 18
v_gene: TRBV7-2

CDR3aa: CASSLGAGGNGYTF
CDR3nt: TGTGCCAGCAGCTTAGGGGCTGGAGGGAATGGCTACACCTTC
d_gene: -
abundance: -
j_gene: TRBJ1-2
len: 14
v_gene: TRBV7-2

CDR3aa: CASSIRDGVGTQYF
CDR3nt: TGTGCCAGCAGCATCCGGGACGGGGTGGGGACCCAGTACTTC
d_gene: -
abundance: few
j_gene: TRBJ2-5
len: 14
v_gene: TRBV9

CDR3aa: CASSRDFAYNEQFF
CDR3nt: TGTGCCAGCTCCCGGGACTTTGCGTACAATGAGCAGTTCTTC
d_gene: -
abundance: -
j_gene: TRBJ2-1
len: 14
v_gene: TRBV11-2

CDR3aa: CASSLAGQLNTEAFF
CDR3nt: TGTGCCAGCAGTCTGGCCGGACAGCTGAACACTGAAGCTTTCTTT
d_gene: -
abundance: -
j_gene: TRBJ1-1
len: 15
v_gene: TRBV2

CDR3aa: CASRTGVNTEAFF
CDR3nt: TGTGCCAGCAGGACAGGGGTGAACACTGAAGCTTTCTTT
d_gene: TRBD1
abundance: -
j_gene: TRBJ1-1
len: 13
v_gene: TRBV27

CDR3aa: CASSLVTEVYGYTF
CDR3nt: TGTGCCAGCAGCTTGGTGACGGAGGTCTATGGCTACACCTTC
d_gene: -
abundance: -
j_gene: TRBJ1-2
len: 14
v_gene: TRBV5-4

CDR3aa: CASSFNIDGPQATNEKLFF
CDR3nt: TGTGCCAGCAGTTTCAACATCGACGGACCCCAAGCAACTAATGAAAAACTGTTTTTT
d_gene: -
abundance: -
j_gene: TRBJ1-4
len: 19
v_gene: TRBV28

CDR3aa: CASSLPTNNEKLFF
CDR3nt: TGTGCCAGCAGTTTACCGACCAATAATGAAAAACTGTTTTTT
d_gene: -
abundance: -
j_gene: TRBJ1-4
len: 14
v_gene: TRBV28

CDR3aa: CASSKQGRSQFF
CDR3nt: TGTGCCAGCAGCAAACAGGGGCGCAGTCAGTTCTTC
d_gene: TRBD1
abundance: -
j_gene: TRBJ2-1
len: 12
v_gene: TRBV7-2

CDR3aa: CSVVGPYTGNEKLFF
CDR3nt: TGCAGCGTTGTTGGGCCATACACGGGGAATGAAAAACTGTTTTTT
d_gene: -
abundance: -
j_gene: TRBJ1-4
len: 15
v_gene: TRBV29-1

CDR3aa: CASSASGGFKDGYTF
CDR3nt: TGTGCCAGCAGCGCGTCGGGGGGCTTTAAGGATGGCTACACCTTC
d_gene: -
abundance: -
j_gene: TRBJ1-2
len: 15
v_gene: TRBV11-2

CDR3aa: CAINAGGSTDTQYF
CDR3nt: TGTGCCATCAATGCGGGCGGGAGCACAGATACGCAGTATTTT
d_gene: -
abundance: -
j_gene: TRBJ2-3
len: 14
v_gene: TRBV10-3

CDR3aa: CASSYGTGRPYEQYF
CDR3nt: TGTGCCAGCAGCTACGGGACAGGGAGACCCTACGAGCAGTACTTC
d_gene: TRBD1
abundance: -
j_gene: TRBJ2-7
len: 15
v_gene: TRBV27

CDR3aa: CASSSWTEVGEQYF
CDR3nt: TGTGCCAGCAGTTCCTGGACAGAGGTGGGAGAGCAGTACTTC
d_gene: -
abundance: -
j_gene: TRBJ2-7
len: 14
v_gene: TRBV28

CDR3aa: CTSSQGEGYEQYF
CDR3nt: TGCACCAGCAGCCAAGGAGAGGGCTACGAGCAGTACTTC
d_gene: -
abundance: once
j_gene: TRBJ2-7
len: 13
v_gene: TRBV4-1

CDR3aa: CASSQDQGGGTEAFF
CDR3nt: TGCGCCAGCAGCCAAGATCAGGGGGGAGGCACTGAAGCTTTCTTT
d_gene: TRBD1
abundance: -
j_gene: TRBJ1-1
len: 15
v_gene: TRBV4-3